The present TCR beta chain was sequenced within a study of naive and memory T cell subsets. Overall study results and limits: A few larger clonotypes appeared in naive repertoires, especially CD8, possibly memory cells re-expressing CD45RA. TCR abundance followed a power law differing between naive and memory subsets. Naive and memory repertoire findings lacked a ground truth for validation.

Germline-derived CDR1 and CDR2 are MNHEY and SVGEGT. The CDR3 has 16 residues. Trimming at V came to 6 bases and at J to 2 bases, leaving 10 bases not matched to a gene. Cells stained for CD3, CD4, CD8, CD45RA, CD27 and viability were sorted into four CD45RA/CD27 subsets. Both TRBC1 and TRBC2 were covered by a beta constant-region primer of two equimolar oligonucleotides. Nested alpha and beta constant-region primers with the SP2 primer drove four PCR rounds on ligated cDNA. The cDNA 3' end received a ligated single-stranded oligonucleotide carrying the SP2 primer and a 12-nucleotide UMI. MiXCR, run by TCRdb on the UMI-ligation and nested PCR reads, gives a single entry per CDR3 protein. The data contain over 110,000 distinct CDR3 sequences, approximately 20% of them seen just once; the ten biggest clones take up approximately 0.58%. Worth noting for this clonotype: Its antigen remains unidentified.

Sample: naive CD8+ T cells from blood. The source is a human donor in good health. The rearrangement joins TRBV6-2 or TRBV6-3 to TRBJ1-5, with TRBD1 matching 7 bases. The CDR3 nucleotides are TGTGCCAGCAGCCGGACAGGCGGCGGCGGCAATCAGCCCCAGCATTTT. Its translation is CASSRTGGGGNQPQHF.